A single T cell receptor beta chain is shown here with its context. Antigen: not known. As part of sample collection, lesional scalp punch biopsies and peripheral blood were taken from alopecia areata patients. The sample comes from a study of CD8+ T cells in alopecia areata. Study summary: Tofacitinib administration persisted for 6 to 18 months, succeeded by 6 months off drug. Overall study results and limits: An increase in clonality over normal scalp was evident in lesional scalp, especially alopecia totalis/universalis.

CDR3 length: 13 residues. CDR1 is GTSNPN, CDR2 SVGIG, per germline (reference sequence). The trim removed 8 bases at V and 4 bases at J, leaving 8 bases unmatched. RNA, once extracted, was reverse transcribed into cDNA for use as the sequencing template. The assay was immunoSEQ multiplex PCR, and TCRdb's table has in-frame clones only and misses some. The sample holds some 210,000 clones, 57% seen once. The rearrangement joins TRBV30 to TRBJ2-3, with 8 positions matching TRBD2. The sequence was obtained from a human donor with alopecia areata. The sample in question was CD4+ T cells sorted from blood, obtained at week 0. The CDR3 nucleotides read TGTGCCAGATCGGGACTAGGGGCAGATACGCAGTATTTT. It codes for CARSGLGADTQYF.